The rows below give T cell receptor beta chains drawn from one sample of a study of cytomegalovirus exposure and HLA in healthy donors. Sequencing was performed with immunoSEQ multiplex PCR; in TCRdb, only in-frame clones are kept and a portion is missing. The sample lists more than 150,000 clones, over 65% occurring once. The sample was PBMCs. Source of these receptors: a man younger than 30 in good health and CMV-seronegative. CDR3s include the opening cysteine and the closing phenylalanine or tryptophan. The order of the fields is clone size, J gene, V gene, D gene, CDR3 DNA, CDR3 protein. D genes are given only for firm matches. Not every row has a clone size; where given, it reads once, few, many or a size class.

>-|TRBJ1-2|TRBV7-2|TRBD1
TGTGCCAGCAGGTGGGACAGGACTAACTATGGCTACACCTTC
CASRWDRTNYGYTF
>-|TRBJ2-7|TRBV18|TRBD1
TGTGCCAGCTCACCTCGACAGGGGGGAACCTACGAGCAGTACTTC
CASSPRQGGTYEQYF
>-|TRBJ2-1|TRBV7-9|TRBD2
TGTGCCAGCAGCTCCCGTACGGGAGGTGAGCAGTTCTTC
CASSSRTGGEQFF
>few|TRBJ1-2|TRBV19|TRBD1
TGTGCCAGTAGTATAGGGACAGGGAACGTCTATGGCTACACCTTC
CASSIGTGNVYGYTF
>once|TRBJ1-1|TRBV4-3|-
TGCGCCAGCAGCCAAGATCCTACCCCCACAGGGTTGAACACTGAAGCTTTCTTT
CASSQDPTPTGLNTEAFF
>-|TRBJ2-1|TRBV4-3|-
TGCGCCAGCAGCCAAGGGGGACTCCAAGGGGCCAATGAGCAGTTCTTC
CASSQGGLQGANEQFF
>few|TRBJ1-5|TRBV12-5|-
TGTGCTAGTGGTTTGGGCAGCGCTAGCAATCAGCCCCAGCATTTT
CASGLGSASNQPQHF
>-|TRBJ1-6|TRBV13|-
TGTGCCAGCAGCCGACTCGACAGTGATAATTCACCCCTCCACTTT
CASSRLDSDNSPLHF
>-|TRBJ2-1|TRBV15|-
TGTGCCACCAGCAGACAGGGAAGCTCCTACAATGAGCAGTTCTTC
CATSRQGSSYNEQFF
>-|TRBJ1-1|TRBV10-3|TRBD1
TGTGCCATCAGTGACCCTAAGACAGGGATCGCTGAAGCTTTCTTT
CAISDPKTGIAEAFF
>-|TRBJ2-1|TRBV9|TRBD2
TGTGCCAGCAGCCCCCACCGGAGCGGGGGGGCCCACAATGAGCAGTTCTTC
CASSPHRSGGAHNEQFF
>few|TRBJ2-1|TRBV4-3|TRBD2
TGCGCCAGCAGCCAAGATCGGGGGACTAGCGGCTACAATGAGCAGTTCTTC
CASSQDRGTSGYNEQFF
>-|TRBJ2-3|TRBV6-4|TRBD2
TGTGCCAGCAGAGGAACTAGCGGGAGCGCAGATACGCAGTATTTT
CASRGTSGSADTQYF
>-|TRBJ2-1|TRBV4-3|-
TGCGCCAGCAGCCAAGCCGGGGGGCCCTCCTACAATGAGCAGTTCTTC
CASSQAGGPSYNEQFF
>-|TRBJ1-2|TRBV28|-
TGTGCCAGCAGTTTCCGGTTTGGCTACACCTTC
CASSFRFGYTF
>-|TRBJ1-2|TRBV28|-
TGTGCCAGCAGTTTGGAAGGGACTCCCTATGGCTACACCTTC
CASSLEGTPYGYTF
>-|TRBJ1-3|TRBV19|TRBD1
TGTGCCAGTAGCCGCGGACAGGGAATATCTGGAAACACCATATATTTT
CASSRGQGISGNTIYF